These 9 T cell receptor beta chains share one sample of origin, sequenced in a study of T cell responses to AZD1222 COVID-19 vaccine. Only in-frame clones appear in the TCRdb table, and some are missing; sequencing was by immunoSEQ multiplex PCR. The table includes 140,000 to 150,000 clones, approximately 90% detected once. Source: peripheral blood, taken 28 days after the second AZD1222 dose. These receptors all stem from an adult who received the AZD1222 COVID-19 vaccine.

The chain has TRBV30 and TRBJ1-2; 12 bases are a match to TRBD1. The CDR3 is 15 residues long. V gave up 3 bases and J gave up 7 bases; unmatched junction bases: 9. Germline loops: CDR1 GTSNPN, CDR2 SVGIG (reference sequence). CDR3 region: CAWSPGTGGAGGYTF. As DNA, the CDR3 is TGTGCCTGGAGCCCAGGGACAGGGGGCGCCGGTGGCTACACCTTC.

A single count supports this clone. V gene TRBV5-1 combines with J gene TRBJ1-3; D possibly corresponds to TRBD1 (5 bases). Trimming took 0 bases from V and 4 from J, leaving 8 bases between them. This CDR3 is built from 14 residues. Germline V gene sequence: CDR1 SGHRS, CDR2 YFSETQ. CDR3 protein: CASSLAGMGNTIYF. The CDR3 bases are TGCGCCAGCAGCTTGGCAGGGATGGGAAACACCATATATTTT.

The rearrangement joins TRBV6-5 to TRBJ2-7, with 10 bases that match TRBD2. The length of the CDR3 is 13 residues. The germline V gene encodes CDR1 MNHEY and CDR2 SVGAGI. The junction had 1 base not matched to a gene; V was cut back by 2 bases and J by 6 bases. The CDR3 DNA sequence: TGTGCCAGCAGTTACAGGACTAGCGGCGAGCAGTACTTC. This gives the protein CASSYRTSGEQYF.

The rearrangement joins TRBV24-1 to TRBJ1-5, with 7 bases fitting TRBD1. The junction had 10 bases not matched to a gene; V was cut back by 0 bases and J by 3 bases. The CDR3 is 18 residues long. Germline values: CDR1 KGHDR, CDR2 SFDVKD. The CDR3 DNA reads as TGTGCCACCAGTGATTTGCAAAGGGGGCGCTCTTTCAATCAGCCCCAGCATTTT. Its protein product is CATSDLQRGRSFNQPQHF.

The chain joins TRBV4-2 to TRBJ2-3; TRBD2 might be the D (5 bases). The V gene's germline CDR1 is LGHNA and CDR2 YNFKEQ. This CDR3 region has 14 residues. Between the trimmed V and J ends, which lost 2 bases and 1 base, there was a span of 7 bases. CDR3 loop: CASSQSGGTDTQYF. The CDR3 region has the DNA TGTGCCAGCAGCCAAAGCGGTGGCACAGATACGCAGTATTTT.

The genes are TRBV3-1 (or the pseudogene TRBV3-2) and TRBJ2-1, with unresolved D. The CDR3 loop spans 15 amino acids. The V and J ends lost 0 bases and 6 bases respectively, with 12 bases between them. Germline loops: CDR1 LGHDT, CDR2 YNNKEL (reference sequence). CDR3 sequence (DNA): TGTGCCAGCAGCCAAGACTCGGGTTTGATCAATGAGCAGTTCTTC. Its protein is CASSQDSGLINEQFF.

The chain uses TRBV10-3 and TRBJ2-5; the match to TRBD2 covers 7 bases. Unmatched junction bases numbered 12, after V lost 3 bases and J lost 5 bases. There are 16 residues in the CDR3. Germline-derived CDR1 and CDR2 are ENHRY and SYGVKD. CDR3 bases: TGTGCCATCAGTGATGGGGGAGGGCCTCGTAGGGAGACCCAGTACTTC. It is translated as CAISDGGGPRRETQYF.

The chain employs TRBV7-2 and TRBJ1-3, with D perhaps TRBD1 (5 bases). The V end lost 3 bases, the J end lost 7 bases, and 16 bases lay between the germline ends. From germline, CDR1 is SGHTA and CDR2 FQGNSA. The CDR3 is 15 residues long. CDR3 sequence reads: CASSLGRMQTNTIYF. Written as DNA, the CDR3 is TGTGCCAGCAGCTTGGGACGTATGCAGACTAACACCATATATTTT.

This CDR3 is CASSITGGVDYGYTF. The CDR3 bases are TGTGCCAGTAGTATAACCGGGGGAGTAGACTATGGCTACACCTTC. J is TRBJ1-2 and V is TRBV19; TRBD1 might be the D (5 bases). V lost 2 bases to trimming and J lost 3 bases, with 13 bases between them. The CDR3 runs to 15 residues. Per germline, CDR1 LNHDA and CDR2 SQIVND (reference sequence).